The next 13 T cell receptor beta chains were all read from a single sample in a study of cytomegalovirus exposure and HLA in healthy donors. 13 Jbeta primers and 60 Vbeta primers were used for the PCR. Libraries were prepared by immunoSEQ multiplex PCR; TCRdb keeps only in-frame clonotypes and omits some of them. Here the sample spans 100,000 to 150,000 clones, about 78% being singletons. Sequencing input: PBMCs. The receptor set was obtained from a human donor in good health.

The chain employs TRBV10-3 and TRBJ2-1; 8 bases align to TRBD2. CDR1 and CDR2 from the germline V gene are ENHRY and SYGVKD. The CDR3 is 16 amino acids. The V gene end was trimmed by 2 bases and the J gene end by 2 bases; junction bases not matched to a gene: 5. In nucleotides, the CDR3 is TGTGCCATCAGTGAGCCTTTAGCGGGGACCTACAATGAGCAGTTCTTC. Its protein is CAISEPLAGTYNEQFF.

The chain is built from TRBV30 and TRBJ1-2; D perhaps matches TRBD1 (6 bases). CDR1 is GTSNPN and CDR2 is SVGIG in the germline V gene (reference sequence). Trimming removed 8 bases from V and 4 bases from J, with 17 bases in between. The CDR3 has 13 amino acids. In DNA form, the CDR3 reads TGTGCCGCCTCGGGGAGGGGGGTCTATGGCTACACCTTC. This sequence encodes CAASGRGVYGYTF.

The chain recombines TRBV6-5 with TRBJ1-3; D possibly corresponds to TRBD1 (6 bases). The CDR3 consists of 15 residues. V shed 6 bases and J shed 0 bases, with 12 bases lying between them. Germline V gives CDR1 MNHEY, CDR2 SVGAGI. The CDR3 nucleotides are TGTGCCAGCAGCCGCGACAGGTTCTCTGGAAACACCATATATTTT. As protein: CASSRDRFSGNTIYF.

This chain connects TRBV7-3 to TRBJ2-5; perhaps TRBD2 as D (5 bases). Trimming cost V 1 base and J 5 bases, with 17 bases left between them. CDR3 length: 16 amino acids. CDR1 is SGHTA and CDR2 is FQGTGA in the germline V gene. The CDR3 DNA follows: TGTGCCAGCAGCTTAAGAGGGATCGCCTACGGGGAGACCCAGTACTTC. This encodes CASSLRGIAYGETQYF.

The chain uses TRBV25-1 and TRBJ1-1; 12 bases are shared with TRBD1. The CDR3 totals 14 residues. Germline V gene lookup returns CDR1 MGHDK and CDR2 SYGVNS. J was trimmed by 6 bases and V by 4 bases; bases with no gene match: 3. The CDR3 nucleotides are TGTGCCAGCAGTGGGGACAGGGGGCACCCTGAAGCTTTCTTT. It specifies CASSGDRGHPEAFF.

This clone has more than one count but fewer than ten. The chain recombines TRBV7-7 with TRBJ2-5, with 13 bases fitting TRBD2. The J segment lost 4 bases and the V segment lost 3 bases, leaving 5 bases of the junction unmatched. This CDR3 region has 16 residues. CDR1 is SSHAT and CDR2 is FNYEAQ in the germline V gene (reference sequence). CDR3 residues: CASSFGLAGVGETQYF. The DNA of the CDR3 is TGTGCCAGCAGCTTCGGACTAGCGGGAGTTGGAGAGACCCAGTACTTC.

The chain links TRBV18 to TRBJ1-5, with no clear D. Between the trimmed V and J ends, which lost 3 bases and 0 bases, there was a span of 6 bases. Germline values: CDR1 KGHSH, CDR2 LQKENI. The length of the CDR3 is 14 residues. CDR3 in DNA: TGTGCCAGCTCACCTGACTATAGCAATCAGCCCCAGCATTTT. Translation gives CASSPDYSNQPQHF.

The chain recombines TRBV4-2 with TRBJ2-2; D is possibly TRBD2 (5 bases). Trimming took off 5 bases at V and 6 bases at J, with 10 bases between the two ends. The CDR3 is made up of 13 amino acids. CDR1 is LGHNA, CDR2 YNFKEQ, per germline. DNA of the CDR3: TGTGCCAGCAGCGGGAGCGAGGCCGGGGAGCTGTTTTTT. Translating gives CASSGSEAGELFF.

The rearrangement joins TRBV9 to TRBJ1-2; no clear D gene. Germline V lookup: CDR1 SGDLS, CDR2 YYNGEE. With 4 bases removed from V and 13 bases from J, the gap between germline ends came to 5 bases. CDR3 size: 8 residues. CDR3 residues: CASSPTTF. The DNA for the CDR3 is TGTGCCAGCAGCCCTACCACCTTC.

This sequence joins TRBV6-4 and TRBJ1-1; D is undetermined. Trimming shortened V by 6 bases and J by 1 base, and 18 bases separated the two germline ends. CDR3 length equals 16 residues. CDR1 MRHNA and CDR2 SNTAGT come from the germline V gene. The CDR3 bases are TGTGCCAGCAGGAACCGACACGACGTCCGGAACACTGAAGCTTTCTTT. Amino acid sequence: CASRNRHDVRNTEAFF.

This clone was observed a handful of times. The genes are TRBV25-1 and TRBJ2-1; 8 bases align to TRBD1. The junction had 6 bases not matched to a gene; V was cut back by 7 bases and J by 4 bases. CDR1 and CDR2 (germline): MGHDK, SYGVNS. This CDR3 comprises 14 residues. CDR3 in DNA: TGTGCCAGCACCAGGACAGGGCAATACAATGAGCAGTTCTTC. Translating gives CASTRTGQYNEQFF.

This chain uses TRBV10-1 with TRBJ2-1, with D possibly TRBD1 on 5 matching bases. Trimming pared 4 bases from V and 6 bases from J, leaving 28 bases between. CDR1 WNHNN and CDR2 SYGVQD come from the germline V gene (reference sequence). The CDR3 covers 19 residues. CDR3 residues: CASSVIEDNTARLGNEQFF. The CDR3 bases are TGCGCCAGCAGTGTGATTGAGGACAATACGGCTAGATTGGGCAATGAGCAGTTCTTC.

This clone appeared a few times. The gene calls are TRBV5-6 and TRBJ1-2, with 10 nucleotides matching TRBD1. This CDR3 spans 19 amino acids. Per germline, CDR1 SGHDT and CDR2 YYEEEE. The V segment lost 1 base and the J segment 6 bases; nucleotides outside the gene matches: 18. The CDR3 DNA reads TGTGCCAGCAGCTTGTTAGGGACAGGGGTCTCTCTTGGGAAGAATGGCTACACCTTC. It yields the protein CASSLLGTGVSLGKNGYTF.